This passage covers 14 T cell receptor beta chains from one sample sequenced in a study of neurological immune-mediated disorders. TCRdb analysed the 5' RACE reads with MiXCR anew, one entry per CDR3 protein. The sample consists of 55,000 to 65,000 distinct CDR3 sequences, roughly 10% of them appearing once. Time point here: longitudinal time-point 1 (baseline). Sequenced material: PBMCs. The source is a male donor with HTLV-1-associated myelopathy (HAM/TSP).

This clonotype has ten or more counts. V usage is TRBV28 and J usage is TRBJ1-6; D is unclear. CDR1 MDHEN and CDR2 SYDVKM come from the germline V gene. The V gene lost 6 bases and the J gene lost 5 bases, with 17 bases spanning the gap. This CDR3 has 16 residues. DNA for the CDR3: TGTGCCAGCAGCCCGATTGGGAGAAGAGATAATTCACCCCTCCACTTT. It specifies CASSPIGRRDNSPLHF.

Ten or more counts support this clonotype. The chain is built from TRBV15 and TRBJ1-5; 7 bases are shared with TRBD1. This CDR3 is 11 amino acids long. CDR1 LNHNV and CDR2 YYDKDF come from the germline V gene (reference sequence). The V and J ends lost 9 bases and 11 bases, in that order; junction bases with no gene match: 7. The DNA for the CDR3 is TGTGCCACTGGACAGGTATCTGCCCAGCATTTT. Amino acid sequence: CATGQVSAQHF.

This clonotype has just a few counts. The chain recombines TRBV30 with TRBJ1-6; D remains unclear. The CDR3 totals 12 residues. Deletions cut 0 bases from V and 9 bases from J, with 6 bases between. Germline-derived CDR1 and CDR2 are GTSNPN and SVGIG (reference sequence). Written as DNA, the CDR3 is TGTGCCTGGAGTGTACTGTCTTCACCCCTCCACTTT. Its translation: CAWSVLSSPLHF.

This clonotype was counted ten times or more. V gene TRBV9 combines with J gene TRBJ2-3; a possible D gene is TRBD1 (5 bases). There are 14 residues in the CDR3. V lost 0 bases to trimming and J lost 5 bases, with 10 bases between them. Per germline, CDR1 SGDLS and CDR2 YYNGEE. In DNA, the CDR3 is TGTGCCAGCAGCGTAGGGCAGGGTCTAGATACGCAGTATTTT. Encoded protein: CASSVGQGLDTQYF. The whole variable domain, filled in from reference TRBV9 and TRBJ2-3, reads DSGVTQTPKHLITATGQRVTLRCSPRSGDLSVYWYQQSLDQGLQFLIQYYNGEERAKGNILERFSAQQFPDLHSELNLSSLELGDSALYFCASSVGQGLDTQYFGPGTRLTVL.

This clonotype occurred many times. This chain connects TRBV20-1 to TRBJ2-1; D not certain. CDR3 size: 13 residues. The ends were cut back, 4 bases at V and 8 bases at J, with 15 bases in the middle. From germline, CDR1 is DFQATT and CDR2 SNEGSKA (reference sequence). CDR3 sequence reads: CSAMGSPGDEQFF. The DNA for the CDR3 is TGCAGTGCTATGGGTAGCCCTGGAGATGAGCAGTTCTTC.

Ten or more counts support this clonotype. This chain links TRBV15 with TRBJ2-4, with TRBD2 matching over 7 bases. The CDR3 spans 15 residues. J was trimmed by 1 base and V by 5 bases; bases with no gene match: 5. In germline, CDR1 is LNHNV, CDR2 YYDKDF (reference sequence). CDR3 bases: TGTGCCACCAGCCCGCGGGAGAAGGCCAAAAACATTCAGTACTTC. Translation: CATSPREKAKNIQYF.

This clonotype was counted many times. The V call is TRBV2, the J call TRBJ1-5; D is unresolved. The CDR3 sequence is 17 residues long. The V end lost 6 bases, the J end lost 0 bases, and 18 bases lay between the germline ends. Germline CDR1 reads SNHLY; CDR2 reads FYNNEI. CDR3 bases: TGTGCCAGCAGCGCAGGACTGACCGTGAATAGCAATCAGCCCCAGCATTTT. It yields the protein CASSAGLTVNSNQPQHF.

This clonotype was detected ten times or more. The chain uses TRBV20-1 and TRBJ1-4; D gene uncertain. The CDR3 is 14 residues long. V lost 6 bases and J lost 0, with 11 bases in between. Germline lookup yields CDR1 DFQATT and CDR2 SNEGSKA (reference sequence). CDR3 sequence: CSAPDGATNEKLFF. CDR3 sequence (DNA): TGCAGTGCCCCGGACGGAGCAACTAATGAAAAACTGTTTTTT.

This clonotype was recorded at least ten times. The chain employs TRBV7-3 and TRBJ1-1, with 11 bases lining up with TRBD1. V was clipped by 2 bases and J by 6 bases; unmatched bases: 2. CDR1 SGHTA and CDR2 FQGTGA come from the germline V gene. CDR3 size: 14 residues. Written as DNA, the CDR3 is TGTGCCAGCAGCTTAGGGGACAGGGGGGCTGAAGCTTTCTTT. It translates to CASSLGDRGAEAFF.

This clonotype has a count of ten or more. The chain combines TRBV5-5 with TRBJ1-6, with D maybe TRBD1 (6 bases). CDR1 and CDR2 from the germline V gene are SGHKS and YYEKEE (reference sequence). Trimming took 4 bases from V and 14 from J, leaving 19 bases between them. CDR3 length: 14 amino acids. This CDR3 reads CASSPGPAAGALHF. The CDR3 DNA follows: TGTGCCAGCAGCCCGGGACCTGCTGCAGGGGCCCTCCACTTT.

The rearrangement uses TRBV19 and TRBJ2-3; 9 positions agree with TRBD2. Looked up from germline, CDR1 is LNHDA and CDR2 is SQIVND (reference sequence). The CDR3 has 14 amino acids. J lost 2 bases, V lost 4 bases, and 1 base had no gene match. The DNA of the CDR3 is TGTGCCAGTAGTACTAGCGGGGCCACAGATACGCAGTATTTT. This encodes CASSTSGATDTQYF. Drawing the rest from reference TRBV19 and TRBJ2-3, the complete variable domain is DGGITQSPKYLFRKEGQNVTLSCEQNLNHDAMYWYRQDPGQGLRLIYYSQIVNDFQKGDIAEGYSVSREKKESFPLTVTSAQKNPTAFYLCASSTSGATDTQYFGPGTRLTVL.

This clonotype was picked up many times. CDR3 residues: CASSPWGGQGKSEQYF. In DNA form, the CDR3 reads TGTGCCAGCAGCCCGTGGGGAGGACAGGGGAAGAGCGAGCAGTACTTC. The chain recombines TRBV11-3 with TRBJ2-7; 9 bases fit TRBD1. The CDR3 spans 16 residues. Germline loops: CDR1 SGHNT, CDR2 YENEEA. The V segment lost 5 bases and the J segment 6 bases; nucleotides outside the gene matches: 14. Full variable domain (remainder filled in from reference TRBV11-3 and TRBJ2-7): EAGVVQSPRYKIIEKKQPVAFWCNPISGHNTLYWYLQNLGQGPELLIRYENEEAVDDSQLPKDRFSAERLKGVDSTLKIQPAELGDSAVYLCASSPWGGQGKSEQYFGPGTRLTVT.

The table lists this clonotype with many counts. CDR3: CASSQLGWNEKLFF. The CDR3 region has the DNA TGTGCCAGCAGCCAGCTGGGATGGAATGAAAAACTGTTTTTT. This chain joins TRBV5-5 and TRBJ1-4; D is unclear. The CDR3 is made up of 14 amino acids. Trimming took 4 bases from V and 5 from J, leaving 12 bases between them. The germline gives CDR1 SGHKS, CDR2 YYEKEE (reference sequence).

This clonotype has ten or more counts. The chain couples TRBV20-1 to TRBJ2-7; 7 bases map to TRBD1. The junction had 6 bases not matched to a gene; V was cut back by 0 bases and J by 1 base. From germline, CDR1 is DFQATT and CDR2 SNEGSKA (reference sequence). There are 15 residues in the CDR3. The CDR3 loop is CSARDPRGSSYEQYF. The DNA for the CDR3 is TGCAGTGCTAGAGACCCCAGGGGGTCGTCCTACGAGCAGTACTTC.